This T cell receptor (beta chain) was identified in a study of cytomegalovirus exposure and HLA in healthy donors. V lost 4 bases and J lost 3; bases outside the gene matches: 5. In germline, CDR1 is SGHDN, CDR2 FVKESK. The CDR3 has 14 residues. PCR primers comprised 60 Vbeta and 13 Jbeta primers. Authors' methods: A later analysis tallied about 80 million unique TCR beta chains, roughly 11 million of them shared. Profiling relied on immunoSEQ multiplex PCR, and the TCRdb table lists in-frame clones only, not all of them. The DNA was the basis for D and trimming; V, J and clone size are from that table. The sample gives around 70,000 clones, roughly two thirds of which show up once; approximately 4.4% is in the top ten. Overall study results and limits: With later analysis, a missense DCLRE1C variant became linked to TCR beta V- and J-gene trimming.

In regard to this clone: Its specificity is not known.

The chain couples TRBV14 to TRBJ1-2, with 7 bases aligning to TRBD1. The sample was PBMCs. The clonotype was recovered from a man aged 55-75 years in good health and CMV-seropositive. The CDR3 DNA sequence: TGTGCCAGCAGCCTAGGGGGCGCCTACTATGGCTACACCTTC. It yields the protein CASSLGGAYYGYTF.